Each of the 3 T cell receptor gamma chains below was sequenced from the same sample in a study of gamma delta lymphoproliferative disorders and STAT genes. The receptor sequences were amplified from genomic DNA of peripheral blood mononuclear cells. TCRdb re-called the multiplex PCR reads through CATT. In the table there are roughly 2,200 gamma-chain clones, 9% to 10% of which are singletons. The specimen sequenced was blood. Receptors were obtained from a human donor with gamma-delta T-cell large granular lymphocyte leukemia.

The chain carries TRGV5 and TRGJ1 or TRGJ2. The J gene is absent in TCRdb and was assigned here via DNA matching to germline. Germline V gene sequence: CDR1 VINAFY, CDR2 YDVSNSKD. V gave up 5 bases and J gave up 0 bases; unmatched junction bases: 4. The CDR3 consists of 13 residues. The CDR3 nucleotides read TGTGCCACCTGGGGGCTGAATTATTATAAGAAACTCTTT. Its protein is CATWGLNYYKKLF.

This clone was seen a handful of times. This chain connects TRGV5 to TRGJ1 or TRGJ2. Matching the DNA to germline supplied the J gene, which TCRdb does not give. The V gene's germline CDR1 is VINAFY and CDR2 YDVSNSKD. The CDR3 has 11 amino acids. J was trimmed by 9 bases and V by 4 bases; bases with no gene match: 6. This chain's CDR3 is CATWERSKKLF. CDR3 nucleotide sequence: TGTGCCACCTGGGAGAGATCTAAGAAACTCTTT.

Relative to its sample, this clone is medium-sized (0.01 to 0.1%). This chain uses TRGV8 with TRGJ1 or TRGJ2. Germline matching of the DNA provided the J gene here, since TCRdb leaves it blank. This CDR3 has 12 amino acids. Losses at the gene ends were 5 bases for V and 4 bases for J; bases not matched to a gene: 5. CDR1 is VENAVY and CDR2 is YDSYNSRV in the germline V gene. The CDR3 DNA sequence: TGTGCCACCTGGGGCGAGTATTATAAGAAACTCTTT. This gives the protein CATWGEYYKKLF.